This is a list of T cell receptor beta chains from one sample in a study of cytomegalovirus exposure and HLA in healthy donors. Clones were sequenced by immunoSEQ multiplex PCR, and TCRdb holds only the in-frame ones, with some missing. The profile covers 150,000 to 200,000 clones, with approximately 84% appearing a single time and around 2.5% taken by the ten largest. Sequencing input: PBMCs. These receptors all come from a man under 40 in good health and CMV-seropositive. Each CDR3 is given with its conserved first and last residue. Each record gives: J gene, CDR3 length, V gene, CDR3 protein.

J gene: .; CDR3 length: 14; V gene: TRBV4-1; CDR3 protein: CASSNRDRAYEQYF
J gene: TRBJ2-4; CDR3 length: 15; V gene: TRBV9; CDR3 protein: CASSVDTGGLNIQYF
J gene: TRBJ2-5; CDR3 length: 14; V gene: TRBV5-4; CDR3 protein: CASSASSGRETQYF
J gene: TRBJ2-7; CDR3 length: 16; V gene: TRBV19; CDR3 protein: CASSGGVLRQGYEQYF
J gene: TRBJ1-1; CDR3 length: 13; V gene: TRBV10-3; CDR3 protein: CAISGQENTEAFF
J gene: TRBJ2-2; CDR3 length: 16; V gene: TRBV4-1; CDR3 protein: CASSQDHVVFPGELFF
J gene: TRBJ2-3; CDR3 length: 15; V gene: TRBV7-2; CDR3 protein: CASSLSGRSTDTQYF
J gene: TRBJ1-1; CDR3 length: 16; V gene: TRBV4-3; CDR3 protein: CASSQELGRMNTEAFF
J gene: TRBJ1-2; CDR3 length: 12; V gene: TRBV5-4; CDR3 protein: CASSLDGRGYTF
J gene: TRBJ1-4; CDR3 length: 15; V gene: TRBV7-6; CDR3 protein: CASSLGRGGGEKLFF